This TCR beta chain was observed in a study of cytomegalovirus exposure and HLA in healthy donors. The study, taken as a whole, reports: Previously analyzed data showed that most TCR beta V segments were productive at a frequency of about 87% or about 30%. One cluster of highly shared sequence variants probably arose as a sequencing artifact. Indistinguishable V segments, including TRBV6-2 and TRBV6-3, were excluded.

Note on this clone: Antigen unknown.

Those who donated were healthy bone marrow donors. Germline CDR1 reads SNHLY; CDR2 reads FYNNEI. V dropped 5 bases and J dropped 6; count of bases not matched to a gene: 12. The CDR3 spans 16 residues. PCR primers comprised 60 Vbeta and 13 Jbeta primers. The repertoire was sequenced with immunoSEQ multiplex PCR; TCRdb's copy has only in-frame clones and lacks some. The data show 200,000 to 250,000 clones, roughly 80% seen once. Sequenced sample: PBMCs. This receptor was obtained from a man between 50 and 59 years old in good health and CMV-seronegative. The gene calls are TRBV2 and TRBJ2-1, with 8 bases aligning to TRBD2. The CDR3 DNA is TGTGCCAGCAGTCGGGGGGTAACGGGAGGGCCCAATGAGCAGTTCTTC. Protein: CASSRGVTGGPNEQFF.